The sequence of this TCR beta chain was determined in a study of blood T cell repertoires in COVID-19. For the study at large: The samples span acute and convalescent COVID-19 from the United States, Italy and Spain.

CDR3 length: 15 amino acids. V was trimmed by 4 bases and J by 1 base, leaving 13 bases between them. Germline V gene lookup returns CDR1 MGHRA and CDR2 YSYEKL. Libraries were prepared by immunoSEQ multiplex PCR; TCRdb keeps only in-frame clonotypes and omits some of them. This table has 200,000 to 250,000 clones, 88% appearing once. In assigning cohorts, the study relied on participant-reported clinical history. The clonotype comes from a woman in her 30s who had recovered from COVID-19. The chain is built from TRBV4-1 and TRBJ2-5; tentative D call: TRBD1 (6 bases). The sequenced sample was PBMCs or T cells enriched from blood (not recorded which). The CDR3 sequence: CASSLRGDTQETQYF. In DNA form, the CDR3 reads TGCGCCAGCAGCCTCCGTGGGGACACCCAAGAGACCCAGTACTTC.